The present TCR beta chain was sequenced within a study of T cells in Graves' hyperthyroidism and ophthalmopathy (dated by TCRdb to between 2018 and 2021). Background for the entire study: Peripheral blood was collected at initial diagnosis, before any treatment. A discovery cohort of approximately 97 patients, 43 with Graves' ophthalmopathy and more than 55 with stable Graves' hyperthyroidism, was used to find distinguishing TCR V-J signatures. The roughly 100 discovery patients were randomly divided into training and test sets at a 7:3 ratio. Prospective prediction of ophthalmopathy was tested in an independent validation cohort consisting of 18 to 20 hyperthyroidism patients and around 17 patients who later progressed to ophthalmopathy. Thyroid tissue and blood T-cell repertoires from roughly six Graves' hyperthyroidism patients were also compared in the study. The paper reports TCR Vbeta CDR3 sequencing of approximately 140 peripheral blood samples: 43 ophthalmopathy, over 70 hyperthyroidism and around 17 progressor patients. Following sampling, methimazole starting at 30 mg daily was given to hyperthyroidism patients, and high-dose intravenous methylprednisolone was given to ophthalmopathy patients. The research as a whole found: Most expanded thyroid clonotypes (frequency above 0.001) were also detected in blood, suggesting blood repertoires may reflect thyroid immune responses. During validation, the model predicted progression to ophthalmopathy a median of about 6.5 months ahead of onset, with almost 71% sensitivity and 72.22% specificity. In cross-validation, a model built on a 13 V-J signature told ophthalmopathy apart from stable hyperthyroidism with 87.88% sensitivity and roughly 81% specificity, and in testing the same model reached 80%/75%. Sample size was not statistically predetermined, and blinding of investigators to group allocation was not performed.

CDR1 and CDR2, per the germline V gene, are MNHEY and SVGEGT. Trimming accounts for 4 bases at V and 4 bases at J, while the number of junction bases matched to no gene is 19. The CDR3 covers 19 residues, taking in both the cysteine and the phenylalanine. Kept here is only the CDR3 DNA, which spans 57 bases and is read in frame from base 1. The TCR beta CDR3 regions were amplified from the RNA transcripts. A first-round RT-PCR of the TCR CDR3 used the HTBI primer set with the Qiagen OneStep RT-PCR kit. Libraries were constructed in a second round of multiplex PCR, after which size selection and purification were performed. Paired-end sequencing of the libraries was performed with 100 bp reads on an Illumina HiSeq2000. In the original analysis: SOAPnuke was used to process the raw data, removing reads that contained adapters or uncalled bases, had a mean Phred below 15, or lacked an exact match to the constant primer or identifier. High-quality paired reads were merged using COPE v1.2.5, and each unique nucleotide sequence was defined as a clonotype. MiTCR v1.1 was used to align the clonotypes against IMGT TRBV, TRBD and TRBJ reference segments. The analysis included only V-J combinations with a frequency above 0.0001, which together covered approximately 99% of the repertoires. The TCS score was defined as the ratio of F50 (clonal expansion) to E x V (chaos), calculated using BLOSUM62-based TCRdist between CDR3 peptides within each V-J. Welch's t-statistics and random forest reduced roughly 540 V-J features to about 13, which were used in a naive Bayes classifier (R e1071). TCRdb reran the public reads through fastp at Q25 and MiXCR, keeping productive beta chains. Each entry merges the rows of one CDR3 protein and shows their most common DNA and genes. The V and J calls and clone size come from TCRdb's table, not from the authors' own analysis. The sample profile shows about 150,000 distinct CDR3 sequences; over 20% of them were found once. The top ten clones comprise over 60% of the sample.

About this clonotype itself: No antigen is known for it. One base away there is no much larger clone; base qualities are not given.

The hyperthyroidism patients were between 18 and 65 years old and newly diagnosed, with a disease duration of less than 2 months. Patients with uncontrolled infections, other autoimmune diseases, pregnancy or lactation were excluded. Diagnoses were based on clinical symptoms, serum thyroxine and TRAb, thyroid ultrasound and orbital computed tomography. For progressor patients, blood was drawn at the first diagnosis of hyperthyroidism, before any ophthalmopathy symptoms had appeared. PBMCs were isolated from 10 ml of fresh peripheral blood by Ficoll-Paque density gradient centrifugation. Progressor patients were defined as those initially diagnosed with Graves' hyperthyroidism in whom ophthalmopathy developed during follow-up. Total RNA was extracted using Trizol reagent, and RNA quality was assessed on an Agilent 2100 Bioanalyzer.

The sequencing input was blood. This sequence uses TRBV6-2 or TRBV6-3 and TRBJ2-5, with TRBD1 matching 9 junction bases. The clonotype comes from a woman in her forties or fifties with Graves' hyperthyroidism that later progressed to Graves' ophthalmopathy. The encoded CDR3 is CASSSRQGGRGGPRETQYF. DNA sequence: TGTGCCAGCAGTTCCAGACAGGGGGGAAGGGGAGGGCCGCGAGAGACCCAGTACTTC.